This passage covers 26 T cell receptor beta chains from one sample sequenced in a study of cytomegalovirus exposure and HLA in healthy donors. Primers included in the PCR were 60 Vbeta and 13 Jbeta primers. Assay used: immunoSEQ multiplex PCR; TCRdb lists only in-frame clones, some missing. The sample comprises about 150,000 clones, less than 90% of which are singletons, and around 1.8% rests with the top ten. Sequencing was performed on PBMCs. The receptor source for this set is a woman between 18 and 29 years old in good health and CMV-seronegative.

This clone was seen once. The V and J genes are TRBV1 and TRBJ2-7; TRBD2, the table's D call, was not compared with the DNA. TRBV1 is reported as a pseudogene. This CDR3 spans 17 amino acids. The CDR3 is CTSSQAGLAGACYEQYF. The CDR3, as DNA: TGCACCAGCAGCCAAGCGGGACTAGCGGGGGCCTGCTACGAGCAGTACTTC.

The chain is built from TRBV5-1 and TRBJ2-2; TRBD1 aligns across 7 bases. The CDR3 has 15 amino acids. The V segment lost 2 bases and the J segment 4 bases; nucleotides outside the gene matches: 5. Germline loops: CDR1 SGHRS, CDR2 YFSETQ. The CDR3 loop is CASSFTGAPTGELFF. The CDR3 DNA reads TGCGCCAGCAGCTTCACAGGGGCCCCCACCGGGGAGCTGTTTTTT.

CDR3 coding DNA: TGCGCCAGCAGCCCCAGACTAGCGGGGGGTGCGAACGGGGAGCTGTTTTTT. Residues: CASSPRLAGGANGELFF. This chain uses TRBV5-1 with TRBJ2-2; 13 bases line up with TRBD2. Germline V lookup: CDR1 SGHRS, CDR2 YFSETQ. Trimming cost V 4 bases and J 7 bases; bases outside gene matches: 10. The CDR3 length is 17 residues.

The CDR3 DNA is TGTGCCAGTAGTATTCGGACTAGCGGGTACACAGATACGCAGTATTTT. It encodes CASSIRTSGYTDTQYF. The genes are TRBV19 and TRBJ2-3, with 11 bases that match TRBD2. This CDR3 comprises 16 residues. Germline loops: CDR1 LNHDA, CDR2 SQIVND (reference sequence). With 3 bases clipped from V and 2 bases from J, the junction kept 4 bases outside the gene matches.

V usage is TRBV27 and J usage is TRBJ1-1; D is unclear. Germline-derived CDR1 and CDR2 are MNHEY and SMNVEV (reference sequence). The CDR3 sequence is 11 residues long. V dropped 3 bases and J dropped 10 bases, with 9 bases sitting between them. CDR3 region: CASSLVGRAFF. The CDR3 DNA reads as TGTGCCAGCAGTTTGGTAGGGAGAGCTTTCTTT.

This sequence joins TRBV2 and TRBJ2-7; possibly TRBD2 for D (6 bases). V was shortened by 1 base and J by 6 bases, with 16 bases between the two germline ends. The CDR3 is 15 residues long. In germline, CDR1 is SNHLY, CDR2 FYNNEI. This CDR3 reads CASSEVSSGVPEQYF. CDR3 sequence (DNA): TGTGCCAGCAGTGAAGTATCGTCGGGGGTCCCCGAGCAGTACTTC.

This clone was picked up one time. The rearrangement links TRBV28 to TRBJ2-2; 10 nucleotides align to TRBD1. V shed 7 bases and J 6 bases; nucleotides not matched to a gene: 11. Germline V CDR1 and CDR2: MDHEN, SYDVKM. The CDR3 is 16 amino acids. CDR3 sequence (DNA): TGTGCCAGCACCTTACTTACCGGGACAGGGGCCGGGGAGCTGTTTTTT. Its translation is CASTLLTGTGAGELFF.

This clone was seen just once. The chain employs TRBV7-5 and TRBJ1-4; the table's D gene call, TRBD1, was not cross checked with the DNA. TRBV7-5 is assigned pseudogene status. There are 16 residues in the CDR3. The CDR3 sequence is CARSLRTTKGKEKLFF. The CDR3 nucleotides are TGTGCCAGAAGCTTAAGGACAACCAAGGGGAAAGAAAAACTGTTTTTT.

The gene calls are TRBV6-5 and TRBJ2-3, with a weak D call TRBD2 (6 bases). Trimming cost V 2 bases and J 3 bases, with 12 bases left between them. CDR1 is MNHEY, CDR2 SVGAGI, per germline. CDR3 size: 15 residues. CDR3 residues: CASSYAGIGTDTQYF. As DNA, the CDR3 is TGTGCCAGCAGTTACGCGGGGATCGGGACAGATACGCAGTATTTT.

This chain joins TRBV28 and TRBJ2-5, with 13 bases identical to TRBD2. V was pared by 9 bases and J by 5 bases, with 21 bases of the junction left unmatched. Germline values: CDR1 MDHEN, CDR2 SYDVKM. The CDR3 contains 19 residues. CDR3 DNA: TGTGCCAGTAATACTTGGATCCAGACTAGCGGGAGGCCGGGGGAGACCCAGTACTTC. It specifies CASNTWIQTSGRPGETQYF. The full variable domain, its missing parts supplied by reference TRBV28 and TRBJ2-5, is DVKVTQSSRYLVKRTGEKVFLECVQDMDHENMFWYRQDPGLGLRLIYFSYDVKMKEKGDIPEGYSVSREKKERFSLILESASTNQTSMYLCASNTWIQTSGRPGETQYFGPGTRLLVL.

This clone was observed once. CDR3 loop: CASSLHAGGPYNEQFF. The CDR3 bases are TGTGCCAGCAGCTTGCATGCGGGAGGCCCCTACAATGAGCAGTTCTTC. This chain links TRBV7-9 with TRBJ2-1; 8 bases are a match to TRBD2. V lost 3 bases to trimming and J lost 2 bases; unmatched junction nucleotides: 6. The CDR3 covers 16 residues. Per the germline V gene, CDR1 is SEHNR and CDR2 is FQNEAQ (reference sequence).

The chain couples TRBV4-2 to TRBJ2-1, with 7 bases aligning to TRBD2. V gave up 0 bases and J gave up 7 bases; unmatched junction bases: 12. Germline values: CDR1 LGHNA, CDR2 YNFKEQ. CDR3 length: 17 residues. The CDR3 region is CASSQDRERGKQNEQFF. The CDR3 DNA sequence: TGTGCCAGCAGCCAAGATCGGGAGCGGGGTAAACAAAATGAGCAGTTCTTC.

The gene calls are TRBV30 and TRBJ2-7, with TRBD2 identical over 10 bases. The CDR3 loop spans 15 amino acids. The V gene end was trimmed by 2 bases and the J gene end by 3 bases; junction bases not matched to a gene: 7. CDR1 and CDR2 from the germline V gene are GTSNPN and SVGIG (reference sequence). The CDR3 protein is CAWSPLAGDYYEQYF. The CDR3 nucleotides are TGTGCCTGGAGTCCGCTAGCGGGAGATTACTACGAGCAGTACTTC. Filled out from reference TRBV30 and TRBJ2-7, the complete variable domain reads SQTIHQWPATLVQPVGSPLSLECTVEGTSNPNLYWYRQAAGRGLQLLFYSVGIGQISSEVPQNLSASRPQDRQFILSSKKLLLSDSGFYLCAWSPLAGDYYEQYFGPGTRLTVT.

The J gene is TRBJ2-7, the V gene TRBV7-2; D is perhaps TRBD1 (6 bases). V dropped 6 bases and J dropped 4 bases, with 19 bases sitting between them. From germline, CDR1 is SGHTA and CDR2 FQGNSA. The CDR3 is 15 residues long. In nucleotides, the CDR3 is TGTGCCAGCAGTCTAATAGGACAGCGATCATACGAGCAGTACTTC. Its protein is CASSLIGQRSYEQYF.

The chain couples TRBV5-1 to TRBJ2-2; TRBD2 might be the D (6 bases). Germline loops: CDR1 SGHRS, CDR2 YFSETQ. Trimming took off 2 bases at V and 1 base at J, with 9 bases between the two ends. This CDR3 has 15 residues. The CDR3 DNA is TGCGCCAGCAGCTTTTACGGGGGGAACACCGGGGAGCTGTTTTTT. Protein sequence: CASSFYGGNTGELFF.

The chain employs TRBV7-2 and TRBJ2-5, with D maybe TRBD2 (6 bases). V gave up 5 bases and J gave up 5 bases, with 18 bases separating them. The germline CDR1 and CDR2 sequences are SGHTA and FQGNSA. The CDR3 length is 15 residues. The CDR3 region has the DNA TGTGCCAGCAGCCTCCGGACGGGGGTCTCGGAGACCCAGTACTTC. Its protein product is CASSLRTGVSETQYF.

V usage is TRBV5-4 and J usage is TRBJ2-1; 12 positions match TRBD2. CDR3 length: 14 amino acids. Germline V gene sequence: CDR1 SGHNT, CDR2 YYREEE (reference sequence). Losses at the gene ends were 4 bases for V and 7 bases for J; bases not matched to a gene: 3. CDR3 amino acids: CASSEGLAGNEQFF. CDR3 bases: TGTGCCAGCAGCGAAGGACTAGCGGGAAATGAGCAGTTCTTC.

This clone occurred once. In DNA form, the CDR3 reads TGTGCCAGCAGCGAGACAAGGAACACTGAAGCTTTCTTT. Its protein is CASSETRNTEAFF. The chain joins TRBV7-7 to TRBJ1-1; D is undetermined. This CDR3 has 13 amino acids. Germline lookup yields CDR1 SSHAT and CDR2 FNYEAQ (reference sequence). V lost 5 bases to trimming and J lost 1 base, with 8 bases between them.

The chain has TRBV6-5 and TRBJ2-5, with 7 bases matching TRBD1. This CDR3 has 15 amino acids. Germline loops: CDR1 MNHEY, CDR2 SVGAGI. J lost 3 bases, V lost 3 bases, and 7 bases had no gene match. The CDR3, as DNA: TGTGCCAGCAGTTATCTTTCTGGGACAGAAGAGACCCAGTACTTC. Translating it yields CASSYLSGTEETQYF.

The genes are TRBV6-1 and TRBJ2-1, with 12 bases matching TRBD1. CDR1 MNHNS and CDR2 SASEGT come from the germline V gene. The CDR3 is 14 residues long. V lost 6 bases and J lost 6; bases outside the gene matches: 3. DNA of the CDR3: TGTGCCAGCAGACGGGACAGGGGGCTCAATGAGCAGTTCTTC. This sequence encodes CASRRDRGLNEQFF.

This clone was detected once. This chain joins TRBV28 and TRBJ2-2; 7 bases map to TRBD2. There are 14 residues in the CDR3. The V and J ends lost 7 bases and 2 bases, in that order; junction bases with no gene match: 4. Germline CDR1 and CDR2: MDHEN and SYDVKM. CDR3 protein: CASTASGNTGELFF. The CDR3 coding sequence is TGTGCCAGCACGGCTAGCGGAAACACCGGGGAGCTGTTTTTT.

The rearrangement links TRBV27 to TRBJ2-3; 7 bases map to TRBD2. Germline CDR1 MNHEY, CDR2 SMNVEV (reference sequence). Germline trimming cut 4 bases from V and 2 bases from J; bases unmatched to any gene: 6. The CDR3 totals 15 residues. DNA of the CDR3: TGTGCCAGCAGTTCCGGACTAGTCTTCACAGATACGCAGTATTTT. Its protein product is CASSSGLVFTDTQYF.

This chain connects TRBV28 to TRBJ1-2; unclear D gene. From germline, CDR1 is MDHEN and CDR2 SYDVKM. With 2 bases removed from V and 7 bases from J, the gap between germline ends came to 8 bases. The CDR3 runs to 12 residues. The CDR3 reads CASSLGVFGYTF. CDR3 nucleotides: TGTGCCAGCAGTTTAGGAGTTTTTGGCTACACCTTC.

The table lists this clone with a count of one. The chain employs TRBV10-3 and TRBJ1-2; 10 nucleotides align to TRBD1. The length of the CDR3 is 14 residues. The junction had 3 bases not matched to a gene; V was cut back by 2 bases and J by 6 bases. The germline gives CDR1 ENHRY, CDR2 SYGVKD. CDR3 bases: TGTGCCATCAGTGAGGCGACAGGGGGCAATGGCTACACCTTC. Translation gives CAISEATGGNGYTF.

A single count supports this clone. CDR3 region: CASSFRVAGGNEQYF. In nucleotides, the CDR3 is TGTGCCAGCAGCTTCCGTGTCGCAGGGGGGAACGAGCAGTACTTC. The chain recombines TRBV11-2 with TRBJ2-7; D is perhaps TRBD1 (7 bases). Per germline, CDR1 SGHAT and CDR2 FQNNGV. CDR3 length: 15 amino acids. V lost 3 bases, J lost 5 bases, and 17 bases lay in between. The full variable domain, completed using reference TRBV11-2 and TRBJ2-7, is EAGVAQSPRYKIIEKRQSVAFWCNPISGHATLYWYQQILGQGPKLLIQFQNNGVVDDSQLPKDRFSAERLKGVDSTLKIQPAKLEDSAVYLCASSFRVAGGNEQYFGPGTRLTVT.

The chain combines TRBV28 with TRBJ2-5, with D possibly TRBD1 on 6 matching bases. The CDR3 is 14 amino acids. Trimming removed 1 base from V and 5 bases from J, with 11 bases in between. The germline CDR1 and CDR2 sequences are MDHEN and SYDVKM. The CDR3 loop is CASSLFGQGETQYF. CDR3 nucleotides: TGTGCCAGCAGTTTATTTGGTCAGGGGGAGACCCAGTACTTC.